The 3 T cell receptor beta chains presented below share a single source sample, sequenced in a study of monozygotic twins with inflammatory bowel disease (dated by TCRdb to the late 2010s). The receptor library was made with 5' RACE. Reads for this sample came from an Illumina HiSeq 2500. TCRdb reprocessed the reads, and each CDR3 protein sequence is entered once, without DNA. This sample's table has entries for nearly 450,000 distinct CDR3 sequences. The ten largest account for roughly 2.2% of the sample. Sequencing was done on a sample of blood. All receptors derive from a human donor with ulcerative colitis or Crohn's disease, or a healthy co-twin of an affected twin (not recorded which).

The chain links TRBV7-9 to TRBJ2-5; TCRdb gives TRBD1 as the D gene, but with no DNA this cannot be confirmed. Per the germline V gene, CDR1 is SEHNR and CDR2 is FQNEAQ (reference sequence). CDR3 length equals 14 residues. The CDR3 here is CASSLGTGGETQYF. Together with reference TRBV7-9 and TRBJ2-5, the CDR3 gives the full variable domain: DTGVSQNPRHKITKRGQNVTFRCDPISEHNRLYWYRQTLGQGPEFLTYFQNEAQLEKSRLLSDRFSAERPKGSFSTLEIQRTEQGDSAMYLCASSLGTGGETQYFGPGTRLLVL.

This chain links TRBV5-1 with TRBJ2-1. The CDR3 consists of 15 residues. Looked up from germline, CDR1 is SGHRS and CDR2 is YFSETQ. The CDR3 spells CASSRTGSSYNEQFF. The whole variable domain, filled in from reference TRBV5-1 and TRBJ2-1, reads KAGVTQTPRYLIKTRGQQVTLSCSPISGHRSVSWYQQTPGQGLQFLFEYFSETQRNKGNFPGRFSGRQFSNSRSEMNVSTLELGDSALYLCASSRTGSSYNEQFFGPGTRLTVL.

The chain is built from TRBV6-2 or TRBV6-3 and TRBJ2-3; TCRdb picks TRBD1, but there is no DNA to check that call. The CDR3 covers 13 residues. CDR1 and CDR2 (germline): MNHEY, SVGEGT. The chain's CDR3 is CASSYRSSDKGYF.